These 4 T cell receptor beta chains originate from one sample sequenced in a study of T cells in narcolepsy. Measured with immunoSEQ multiplex PCR; TCRdb has only the in-frame clones, and not every one. This table has tens of thousands of clones, roughly four fifths appearing once. Sequencing was done on a sample of memory (CD45RA-) CD4+ T cells from blood. The origin of the receptors is a human donor in good health.

This chain links TRBV29-1 with TRBJ2-3; D may correspond to TRBD1 or TRBD2 (5 bases each). From germline, CDR1 is SQVTM and CDR2 ANQGSEA. CDR3 length equals 14 residues. V shed 8 bases and J shed 2 bases, with 17 bases lying between them. In DNA form, the CDR3 reads TGCAGCCAGGGCTTGGGGGTAGCCACAGATACGCAGTATTTT. It translates to CSQGLGVATDTQYF.

The chain carries TRBV29-1 and TRBJ1-4; D unclear. This CDR3 has 14 amino acids. Per the germline V gene, CDR1 is SQVTM and CDR2 is ANQGSEA. Trimming stripped 8 bases from V and 8 bases from J, with 21 bases between. The chain's CDR3 is CSIAIGSLGEKLFF. CDR3 DNA sequence: TGCAGCATTGCCATCGGGAGTCTAGGCGAAAAACTGTTTTTT.

This chain connects TRBV18 to TRBJ2-6; D unresolved. The CDR3 sequence is 15 residues long. V lost 1 base and J lost 4, with 8 bases in between. Germline assignment: CDR1 KGHSH and CDR2 LQKENI. The CDR3 sequence: CASSPQGTGANVLTF. The CDR3, as DNA: TGTGCCAGCTCACCACAGGGTACGGGGGCCAACGTCCTGACTTTC.

This chain uses TRBV30 with TRBJ2-5; 9 bases fit TRBD2. CDR3 length: 15 residues. The V gene's germline CDR1 is GTSNPN and CDR2 SVGIG (reference sequence). V dropped 0 bases and J dropped 7; count of bases not matched to a gene: 9. CDR3 region: CAWSVGLAGRGTQYF. The DNA for the CDR3 is TGTGCCTGGAGTGTAGGGCTAGCGGGAAGGGGGACCCAGTACTTC.